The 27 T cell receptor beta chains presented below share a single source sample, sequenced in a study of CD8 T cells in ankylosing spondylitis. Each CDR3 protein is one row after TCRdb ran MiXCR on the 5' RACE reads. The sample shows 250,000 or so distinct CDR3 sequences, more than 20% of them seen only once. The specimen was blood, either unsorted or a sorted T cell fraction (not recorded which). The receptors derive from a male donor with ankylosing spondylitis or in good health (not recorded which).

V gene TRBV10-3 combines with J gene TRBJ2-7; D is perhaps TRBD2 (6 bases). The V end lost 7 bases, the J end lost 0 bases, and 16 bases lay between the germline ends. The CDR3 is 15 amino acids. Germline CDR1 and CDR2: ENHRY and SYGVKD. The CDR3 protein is CAITAGRGTSYEQYF. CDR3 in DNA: TGTGCCATCACCGCGGGCCGGGGGACCTCCTACGAGCAGTACTTC.

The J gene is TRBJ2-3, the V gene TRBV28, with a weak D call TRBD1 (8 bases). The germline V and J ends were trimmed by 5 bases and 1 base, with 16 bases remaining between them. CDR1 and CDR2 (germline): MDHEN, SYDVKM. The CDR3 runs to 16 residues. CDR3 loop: CASSSQGAGGTDTQYF. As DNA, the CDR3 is TGTGCCAGCAGTAGCCAGGGGGCGGGGGGCACAGATACGCAGTATTTT.

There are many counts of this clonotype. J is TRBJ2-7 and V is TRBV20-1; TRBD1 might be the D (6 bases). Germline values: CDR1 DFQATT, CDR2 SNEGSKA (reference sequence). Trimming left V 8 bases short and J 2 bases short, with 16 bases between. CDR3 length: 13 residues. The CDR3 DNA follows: TGCAGTCTCCCCGTGGGGGCAGCCTACGAGCAGTACTTC. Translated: CSLPVGAAYEQYF.

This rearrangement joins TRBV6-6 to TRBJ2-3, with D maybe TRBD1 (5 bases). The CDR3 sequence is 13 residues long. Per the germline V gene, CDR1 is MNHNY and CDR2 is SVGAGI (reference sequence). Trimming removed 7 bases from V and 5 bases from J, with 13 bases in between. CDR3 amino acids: CASNPNQGDTQYF. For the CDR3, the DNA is TGTGCCAGCAACCCGAACCAGGGAGATACGCAGTATTTT.

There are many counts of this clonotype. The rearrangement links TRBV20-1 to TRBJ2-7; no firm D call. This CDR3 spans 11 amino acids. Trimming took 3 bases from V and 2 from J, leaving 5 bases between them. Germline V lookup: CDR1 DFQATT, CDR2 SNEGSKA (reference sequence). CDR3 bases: TGCAGTGCTAGCGGTCCCTACGAGCAGTACTTC. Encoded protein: CSASGPYEQYF.

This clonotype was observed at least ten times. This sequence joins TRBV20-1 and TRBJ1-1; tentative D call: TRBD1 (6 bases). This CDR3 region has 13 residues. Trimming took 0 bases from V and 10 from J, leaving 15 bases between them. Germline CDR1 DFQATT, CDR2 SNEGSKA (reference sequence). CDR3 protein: CSARDDRNRGAFF. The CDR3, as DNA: TGCAGTGCTAGAGATGACAGGAATCGGGGAGCTTTCTTT.

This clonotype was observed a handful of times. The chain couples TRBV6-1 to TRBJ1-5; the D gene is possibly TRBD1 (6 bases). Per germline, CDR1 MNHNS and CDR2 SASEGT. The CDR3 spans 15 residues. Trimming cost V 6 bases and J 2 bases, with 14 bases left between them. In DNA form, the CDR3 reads TGTGCCAGCAGCTTTAACAGGGATCGCAATCAGCCCCAGCATTTT. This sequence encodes CASSFNRDRNQPQHF.

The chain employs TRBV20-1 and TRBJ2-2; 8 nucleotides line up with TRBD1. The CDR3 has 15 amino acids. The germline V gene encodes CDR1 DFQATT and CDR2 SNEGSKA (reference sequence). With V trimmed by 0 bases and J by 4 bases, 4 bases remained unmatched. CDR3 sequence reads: CSARDPRGRTGELFF. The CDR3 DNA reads TGCAGTGCTAGAGATCCCAGGGGGCGCACCGGGGAGCTGTTTTTT.

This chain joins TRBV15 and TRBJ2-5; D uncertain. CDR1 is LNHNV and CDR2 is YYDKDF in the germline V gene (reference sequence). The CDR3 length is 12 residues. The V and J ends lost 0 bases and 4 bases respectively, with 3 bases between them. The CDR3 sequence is CATSRDVETQYF. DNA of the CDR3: TGTGCCACCAGCAGAGATGTAGAGACCCAGTACTTC. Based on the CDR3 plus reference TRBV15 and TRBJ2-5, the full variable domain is DAMVIQNPRYQVTQFGKPVTLSCSQTLNHNVMYWYQQKSSQAPKLLFHYYDKDFNNEADTPDNFQSRRPNTSFCFLDIRSPGLGDTAMYLCATSRDVETQYFGPGTRLLVL.

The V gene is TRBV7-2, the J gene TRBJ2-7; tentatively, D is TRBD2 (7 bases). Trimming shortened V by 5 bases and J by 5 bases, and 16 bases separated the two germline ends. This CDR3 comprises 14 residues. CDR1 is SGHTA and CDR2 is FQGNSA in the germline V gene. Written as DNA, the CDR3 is TGTGCCAGCAGCCTCCGATGGGGGGGCGACGAGCAGTACTTC. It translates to CASSLRWGGDEQYF.

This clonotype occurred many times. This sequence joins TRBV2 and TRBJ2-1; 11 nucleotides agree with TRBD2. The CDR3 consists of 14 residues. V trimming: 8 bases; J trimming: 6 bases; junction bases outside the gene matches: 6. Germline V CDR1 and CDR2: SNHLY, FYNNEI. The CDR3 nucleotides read TGTGCCAGCGGTAGCGGGGGGGCCTCCAATGAGCAGTTCTTC. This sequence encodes CASGSGGASNEQFF. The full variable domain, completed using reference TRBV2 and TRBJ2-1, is EPEVTQTPSHQVTQMGQEVILRCVPISNHLYFYWYRQILGQKVEFLVSFYNNEISEKSEIFDDQFSVERPDGSNFTLKIRSTKLEDSAMYFCASGSGGASNEQFFGPGTRLTVL.

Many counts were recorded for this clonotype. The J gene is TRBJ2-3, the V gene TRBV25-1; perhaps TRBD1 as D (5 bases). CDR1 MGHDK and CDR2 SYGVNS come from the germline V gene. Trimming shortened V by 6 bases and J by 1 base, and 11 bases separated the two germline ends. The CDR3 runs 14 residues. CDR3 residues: CASSQGTGTDTQYF. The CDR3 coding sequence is TGTGCCAGCAGCCAGGGAACCGGCACAGATACGCAGTATTTT.

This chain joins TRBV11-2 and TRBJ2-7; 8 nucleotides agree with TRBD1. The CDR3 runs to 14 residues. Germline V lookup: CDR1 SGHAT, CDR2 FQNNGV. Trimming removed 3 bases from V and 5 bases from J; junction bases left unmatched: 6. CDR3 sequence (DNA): TGTGCCAGCAGCTTCGACAGGGGCTTGGACGAGCAGTACTTC. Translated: CASSFDRGLDEQYF.

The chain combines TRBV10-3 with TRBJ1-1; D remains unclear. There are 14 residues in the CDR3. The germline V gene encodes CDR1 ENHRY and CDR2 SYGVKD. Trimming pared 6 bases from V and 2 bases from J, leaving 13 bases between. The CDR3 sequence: CAIRPSDGNTEAFF. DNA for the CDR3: TGTGCCATCAGACCGTCCGACGGTAACACTGAAGCTTTCTTT.

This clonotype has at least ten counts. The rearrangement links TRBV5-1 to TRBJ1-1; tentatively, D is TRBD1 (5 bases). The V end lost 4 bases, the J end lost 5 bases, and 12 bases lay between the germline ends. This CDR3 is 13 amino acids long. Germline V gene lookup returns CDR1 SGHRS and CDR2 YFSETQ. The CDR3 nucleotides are TGCGCCAGCAGCCTCAATAGGGGAACTGAAGCTTTCTTT. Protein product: CASSLNRGTEAFF.

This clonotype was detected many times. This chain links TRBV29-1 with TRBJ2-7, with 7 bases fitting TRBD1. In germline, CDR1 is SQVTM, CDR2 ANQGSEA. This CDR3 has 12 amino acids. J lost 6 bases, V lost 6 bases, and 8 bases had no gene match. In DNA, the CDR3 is TGCAGCGTGCGGCAAGGGGGCGGCGAGCAGTACTTC. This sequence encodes CSVRQGGGEQYF.

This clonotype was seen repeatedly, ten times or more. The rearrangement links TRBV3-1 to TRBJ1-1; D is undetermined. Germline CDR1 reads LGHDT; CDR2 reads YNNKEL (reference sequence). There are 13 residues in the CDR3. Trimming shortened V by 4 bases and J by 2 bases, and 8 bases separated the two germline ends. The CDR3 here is CASSRGINTEAFF. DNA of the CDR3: TGTGCCAGCAGCCGAGGGATTAACACTGAAGCTTTCTTT.

As DNA, the CDR3 is TGCAGTGCTAGTGGGCAGGATGCCTACGAGCAGTACTTC. Its protein product is CSASGQDAYEQYF. The rearrangement links TRBV20-1 to TRBJ2-7; D gene unclear. Germline-derived CDR1 and CDR2 are DFQATT and SNEGSKA (reference sequence). The CDR3 spans 13 residues. V lost 3 bases to trimming and J lost 2 bases, with 11 bases between them.

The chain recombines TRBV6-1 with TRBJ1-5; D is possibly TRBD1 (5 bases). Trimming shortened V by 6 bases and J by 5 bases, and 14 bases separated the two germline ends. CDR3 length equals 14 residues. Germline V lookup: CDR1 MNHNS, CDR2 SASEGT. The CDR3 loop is CASRPGTGDQPQHF. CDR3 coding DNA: TGTGCCAGCAGGCCCGGGACCGGAGATCAGCCCCAGCATTTT.

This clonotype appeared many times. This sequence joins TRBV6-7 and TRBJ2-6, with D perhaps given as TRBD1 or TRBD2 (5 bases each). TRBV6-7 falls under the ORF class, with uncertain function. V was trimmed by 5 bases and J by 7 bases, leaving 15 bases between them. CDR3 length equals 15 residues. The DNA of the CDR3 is TGTGCCAGCAGTCTCAGGGACCAAAGTGCCAACGTCCTGACTTTC. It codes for CASSLRDQSANVLTF.

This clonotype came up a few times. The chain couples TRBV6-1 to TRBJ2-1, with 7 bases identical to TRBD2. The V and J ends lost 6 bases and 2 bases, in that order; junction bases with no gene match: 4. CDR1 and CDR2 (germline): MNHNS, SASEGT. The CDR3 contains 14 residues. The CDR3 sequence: CASRGAGPYNEQFF. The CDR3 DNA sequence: TGTGCCAGCAGGGGAGCGGGGCCCTACAATGAGCAGTTCTTC.

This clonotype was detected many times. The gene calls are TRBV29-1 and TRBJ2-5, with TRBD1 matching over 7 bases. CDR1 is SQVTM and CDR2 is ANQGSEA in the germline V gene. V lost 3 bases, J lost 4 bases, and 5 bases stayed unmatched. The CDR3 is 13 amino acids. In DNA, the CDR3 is TGCAGCGTTGATAGGGACAGCGGAGAGACCCAGTACTTC. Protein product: CSVDRDSGETQYF.

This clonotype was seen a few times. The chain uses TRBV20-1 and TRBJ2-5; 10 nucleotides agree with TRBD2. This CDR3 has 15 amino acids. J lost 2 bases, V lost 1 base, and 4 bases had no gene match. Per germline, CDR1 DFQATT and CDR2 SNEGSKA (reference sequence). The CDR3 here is CSARVGSGGQETQYF. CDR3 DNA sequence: TGCAGTGCTAGAGTGGGTAGCGGGGGGCAAGAGACCCAGTACTTC.

The CDR3 nucleotides are TGTGCCAGCAGCTTGGCTCAGGAGGGACAAGAGACCCAGTACTTC. It codes for CASSLAQEGQETQYF. This chain links TRBV5-4 with TRBJ2-5; D perhaps matches TRBD2 (6 bases). V lost 0 bases to trimming and J lost 2 bases, with 11 bases between them. This CDR3 region has 15 residues. In germline, CDR1 is SGHNT, CDR2 YYREEE (reference sequence).

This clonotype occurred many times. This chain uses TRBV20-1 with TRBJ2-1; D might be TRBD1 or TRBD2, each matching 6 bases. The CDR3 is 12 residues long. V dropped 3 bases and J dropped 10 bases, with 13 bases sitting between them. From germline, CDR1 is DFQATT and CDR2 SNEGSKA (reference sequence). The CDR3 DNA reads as TGCAGTGCTAGTTCCGGGGGCGAGGAGCAGTTCTTC. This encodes CSASSGGEEQFF.

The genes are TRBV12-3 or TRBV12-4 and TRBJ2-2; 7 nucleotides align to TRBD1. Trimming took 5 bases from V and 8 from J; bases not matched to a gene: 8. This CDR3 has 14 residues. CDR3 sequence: CASSPRQGTGELFF. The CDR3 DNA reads TGTGCCAGCAGTCCGAGACAGGGCACTGGGGAGCTGTTTTTT.

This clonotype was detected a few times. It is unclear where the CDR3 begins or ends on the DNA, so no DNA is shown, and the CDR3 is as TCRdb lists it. The CDR3 protein is CASSRVGTGSYF. This chain uses TRBV7-2 with TRBJ2-7; the table assigns TRBD1, which was not confirmed against the DNA. The CDR3 has 12 residues if both end residues are counted. Germline V gene lookup returns CDR1 SGHTA and CDR2 FQGNSA.